A single TCR beta chain is shown here with its context. As yet, its antigen is unknown. The source of the sample is a study of OX40 agonist ivuxolimab in advanced cancers. Looking at the study overall: Administration of intravenous ivuxolimab to patients occurred every 2 weeks at 0.01 to 10 mg/kg. A history of anti-PD-1, anti-PD-L1 or anti-CTLA-4 therapy was acceptable, and 30% to 45% had some.

Produced via immunoSEQ multiplex PCR; TCRdb's table is partial and in-frame only. The sample includes 67,000 or so clones, 70% to 90% seen only once; the top ten take 0.9% to 1.2%. Study-wide points: Expanded peripheral T cells had an undetermined antigen specificity.

Sequenced here: CD4+ or CD8+ T cells sorted from blood, sampled in a trial of the OX40 agonist ivuxolimab. The clonotype was recovered from an adult with an advanced solid tumor such as melanoma, head and neck, liver or kidney cancer.

The CDR3 DNA is TGTGCCAGCAGCCGAACCGGGACTAGCGGGAATTCATACGAGCAGTACTTC. This gives the protein CASSRTGTSGNSYEQYF. The gene calls are TRBV28 and TRBJ2-7; 13 nucleotides align to TRBD2. The germline gives CDR1 MDHEN, CDR2 SYDVKM. CDR3 size: 17 residues. J was trimmed by 4 bases and V by 6 bases; bases with no gene match: 12.